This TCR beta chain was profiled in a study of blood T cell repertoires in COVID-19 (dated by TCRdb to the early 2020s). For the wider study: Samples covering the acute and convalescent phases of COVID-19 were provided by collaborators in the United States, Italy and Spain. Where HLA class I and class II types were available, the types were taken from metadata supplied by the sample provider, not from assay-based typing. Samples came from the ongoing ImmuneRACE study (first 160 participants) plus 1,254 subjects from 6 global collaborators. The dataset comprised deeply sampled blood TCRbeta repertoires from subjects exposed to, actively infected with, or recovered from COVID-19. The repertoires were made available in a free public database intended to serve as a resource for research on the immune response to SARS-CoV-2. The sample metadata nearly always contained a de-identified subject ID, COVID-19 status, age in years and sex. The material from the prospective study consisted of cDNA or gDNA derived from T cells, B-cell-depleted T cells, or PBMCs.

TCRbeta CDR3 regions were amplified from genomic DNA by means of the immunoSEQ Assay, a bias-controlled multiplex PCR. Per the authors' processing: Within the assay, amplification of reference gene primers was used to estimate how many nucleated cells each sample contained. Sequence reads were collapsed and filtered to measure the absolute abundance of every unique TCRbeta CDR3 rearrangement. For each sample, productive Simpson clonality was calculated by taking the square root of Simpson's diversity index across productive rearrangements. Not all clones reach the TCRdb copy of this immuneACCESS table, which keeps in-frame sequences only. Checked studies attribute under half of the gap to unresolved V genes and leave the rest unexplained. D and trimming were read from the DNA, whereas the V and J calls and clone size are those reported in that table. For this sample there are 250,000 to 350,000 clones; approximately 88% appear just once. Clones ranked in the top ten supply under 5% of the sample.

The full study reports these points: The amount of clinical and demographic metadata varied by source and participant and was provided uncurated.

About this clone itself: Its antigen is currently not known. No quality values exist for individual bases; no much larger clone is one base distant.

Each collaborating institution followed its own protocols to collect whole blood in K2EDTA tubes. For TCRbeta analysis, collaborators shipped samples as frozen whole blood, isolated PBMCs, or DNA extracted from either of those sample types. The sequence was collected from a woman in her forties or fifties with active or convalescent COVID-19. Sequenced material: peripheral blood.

The nucleotide sequence is TGTGCCAGCCGACAGGGGGCGGATCAGCCCCAGCATTTT. This sequence encodes CASRQGADQPQHF. This chain is built from TRBV28 and TRBJ1-5, and 10 junctional nucleotides match TRBD1. Here V drops 8 bases and J drops 5 bases, and the junction holds 3 bases not matched to any gene. CDR1 and CDR2 are read off the germline V gene as MDHEN and SYDVKM. The CDR3 measures 13 amino acids from cysteine to phenylalanine. Kept here is only the CDR3 DNA, which spans 39 bases and is read in frame from base 1.